This entry concerns a single TCR beta chain. The CDR3 contains 12 residues. V lost 2 bases, J lost 3 bases, and 2 bases lay in between. CDR1 MDHEN and CDR2 SYDVKM come from the germline V gene. TCRdb's table, derived via immunoSEQ multiplex PCR, lists solely in-frame clones and lacks some. The sample lists tens of thousands of clones; under 95% were seen once. This sample was taken from a study of Tregs in tolerant kidney transplant recipients. The clonotype originates from a human donor who received a combined kidney and bone marrow transplant. Sequenced material: Tregs from blood, taken before the transplant. This rearrangement joins TRBV28 to TRBJ1-3, with D uncertain. As DNA, the CDR3 is TGTGCCAGCAGTTTAATTGGAAACACCATATATTTT. Residues: CASSLIGNTIYF.